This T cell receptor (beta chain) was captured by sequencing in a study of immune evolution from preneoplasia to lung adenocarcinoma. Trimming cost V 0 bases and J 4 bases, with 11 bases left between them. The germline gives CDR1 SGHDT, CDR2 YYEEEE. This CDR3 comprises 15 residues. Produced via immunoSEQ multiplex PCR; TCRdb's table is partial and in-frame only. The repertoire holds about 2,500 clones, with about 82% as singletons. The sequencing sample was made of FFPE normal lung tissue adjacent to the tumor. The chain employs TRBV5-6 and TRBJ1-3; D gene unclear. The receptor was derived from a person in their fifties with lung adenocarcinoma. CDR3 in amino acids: CASSLARGLGNTIYF. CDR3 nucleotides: TGTGCCAGCAGCTTGGCCCGGGGTTTAGGAAACACCATATATTTT.